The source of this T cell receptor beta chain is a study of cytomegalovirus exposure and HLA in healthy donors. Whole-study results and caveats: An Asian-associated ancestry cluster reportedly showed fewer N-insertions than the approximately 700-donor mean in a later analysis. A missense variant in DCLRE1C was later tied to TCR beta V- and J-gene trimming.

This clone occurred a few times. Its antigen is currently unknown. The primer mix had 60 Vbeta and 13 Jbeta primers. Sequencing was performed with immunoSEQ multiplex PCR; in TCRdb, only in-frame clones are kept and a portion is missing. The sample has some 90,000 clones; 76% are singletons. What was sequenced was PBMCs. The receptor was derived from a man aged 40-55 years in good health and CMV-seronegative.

CDR3 bases: TGTGCCAGCAGCTCCACAGGGAAGAACACCATATATTTT. It translates to CASSSTGKNTIYF. J is TRBJ1-3 and V is TRBV13; a weak D match, TRBD1 (6 bases). This CDR3 has 13 amino acids. Germline V lookup: CDR1 PRHDT, CDR2 FYEKMQ (reference sequence). V lost 4 bases and J lost 7, with 11 bases in between.